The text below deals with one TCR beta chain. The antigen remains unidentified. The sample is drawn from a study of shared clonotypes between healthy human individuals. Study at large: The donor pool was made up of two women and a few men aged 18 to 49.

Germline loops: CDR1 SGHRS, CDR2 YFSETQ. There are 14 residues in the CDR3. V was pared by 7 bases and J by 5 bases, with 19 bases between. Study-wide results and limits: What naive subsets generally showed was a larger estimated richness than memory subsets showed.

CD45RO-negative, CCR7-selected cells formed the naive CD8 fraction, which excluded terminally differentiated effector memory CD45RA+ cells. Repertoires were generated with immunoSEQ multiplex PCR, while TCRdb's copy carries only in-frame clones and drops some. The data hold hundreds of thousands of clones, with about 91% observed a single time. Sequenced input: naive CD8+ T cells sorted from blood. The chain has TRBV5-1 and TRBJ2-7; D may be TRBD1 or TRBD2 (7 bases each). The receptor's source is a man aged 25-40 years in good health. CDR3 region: CASSGGTGDNEQYF. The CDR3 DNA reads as TGCGCCAGCTCGGGGGGTACAGGGGATAACGAGCAGTACTTC. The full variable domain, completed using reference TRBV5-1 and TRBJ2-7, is KAGVTQTPRYLIKTRGQQVTLSCSPISGHRSVSWYQQTPGQGLQFLFEYFSETQRNKGNFPGRFSGRQFSNSRSEMNVSTLELGDSALYLCASSGGTGDNEQYFGPGTRLTVT.